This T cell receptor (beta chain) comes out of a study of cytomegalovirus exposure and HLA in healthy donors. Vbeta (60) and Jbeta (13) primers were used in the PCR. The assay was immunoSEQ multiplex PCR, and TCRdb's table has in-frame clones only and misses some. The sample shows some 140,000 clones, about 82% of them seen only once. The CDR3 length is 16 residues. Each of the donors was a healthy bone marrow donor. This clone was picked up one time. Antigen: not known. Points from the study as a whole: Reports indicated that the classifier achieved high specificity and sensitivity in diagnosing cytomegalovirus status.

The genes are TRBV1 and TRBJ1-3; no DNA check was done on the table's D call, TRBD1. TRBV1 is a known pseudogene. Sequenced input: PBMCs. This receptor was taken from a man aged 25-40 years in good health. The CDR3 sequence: CTSSHLNRELGNTIYF. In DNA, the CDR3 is TGCACCAGCAGCCACCTGAACAGGGAACTCGGAAACACCATATATTTT.